This T cell receptor beta chain was profiled in a study of Graves' ophthalmopathy and Graves' hyperthyroidism (dated by TCRdb to 2017 to 2018). About the full investigation: Peripheral blood samples were taken at the time of initial diagnosis, before any treatment was given. TCR beta repertoire signatures were used to distinguish Graves' ophthalmopathy from Graves' hyperthyroidism and to predict progression to ophthalmopathy. An independent validation cohort was composed of some 19 hyperthyroidism patients and roughly 16 patients who later progressed from hyperthyroidism to ophthalmopathy. In six hyperthyroidism patients, T-cell repertoires of thyroid tissue and blood were compared. The roughly 94 discovery patients were randomly split 7:3 into training and test sets. Once sampling was done, hyperthyroidism patients were given methimazole at a starting dose of 30 mg daily, while ophthalmopathy patients were given high-dose intravenous methylprednisolone. To explore V-J signatures that distinguish ophthalmopathy from hyperthyroidism, a discovery set of 100 patients was enrolled, made up of more than 40 with ophthalmopathy and 55 to 65 with stable hyperthyroidism. In total, over 130 blood samples were TCR-sequenced: approximately 40 ophthalmopathy, approximately 75 hyperthyroidism and some 17 hyperthyroidism-to-ophthalmopathy patients.

CDR1 and CDR2 are read off the germline V gene as MDHEN and SYDVKM. The CDR3, from cysteine to phenylalanine, totals 13 residues. Of all the DNA, just the CDR3 is kept, 39 bases in frame from base 1. Between the V and J ends, shortened by 3 bases and 6 bases respectively, the junction contains 12 bases. This clonotype was counted at least ten times. What this receptor recognizes is not known. The sample holds no much larger clone one base away, and base qualities are not on file. For repertoire sequencing, the TCR beta CDR3 regions were amplified from RNA transcripts. HTBI primers and the Qiagen OneStep RT-PCR kit were used in a first-round RT-PCR, which was followed by a second-round multiplex PCR, size selection and purification. Libraries were sequenced paired-end with 100 bp reads on an Illumina HiSeq2000. Per the source publication's procedure: SOAPnuke was used to process the reads, removing any read that contained adapters or uncalled bases, had a mean Phred below 15, or lacked an exact match to the constant primer or identifier. High-quality paired reads were merged with COPE v1.2.5. Unique nucleotide sequences were defined as clonotypes and aligned to IMGT TRB V, D and J references using MiTCR v1.1. The analysis was limited to V-J combinations with a frequency above 0.0001, which together covered approximately 99% of the repertoires. A TCR clonal expansion and chaos score per V-J combination was defined as the ratio of F50 clonal expansion to chaos observed in the TCRdist matrix. Welch's t-statistics and random forest were used to reduce the features to some 13 V-J combinations, which were then used as input to a naive Bayes classifier. The similarity between thyroid and blood repertoires was quantified using the Morisita-Horn index. TCRdb passed the public sequencing reads through fastp at Q25 and MiXCR, retaining productive beta sequences. All rows with the same CDR3 protein become a single entry with the most common DNA and genes. The V and J calls, along with clone size, are taken from TCRdb and not from the paper's own processing. The sample contains under 800,000 distinct CDR3 sequences, around a fifth of them found a single time. The top ten clonotypes cover approximately 6.9% of the sample.

General findings and caveats noted by the study authors: Sample size was not statistically predetermined, and group allocation was not concealed from the investigators. In validation, the model predicted ophthalmopathy progression with nearly 71% sensitivity and roughly 72% specificity; some 13 predicted patients were CT-confirmed with GO in a median of approximately 6.5 months. The 13-signature model separated ophthalmopathy from stable hyperthyroidism with around 90% sensitivity and about 81% specificity in cross-validation, and 80%/75% in the test set. Most of the expanded thyroid clonotypes with a frequency above 0.001 were also detected in blood, and it was suggested that the thyroid immune response may be reflected by blood repertoires.

Hyperthyroidism was considered stable if no progression to ophthalmopathy occurred within 18 months of follow-up. Hyperthyroidism patients were newly diagnosed, with disease duration under 2 months, and aged 18 to 65 years. Patients with other autoimmune diseases, uncontrolled infections, pregnancy or lactation were excluded. Clinical symptoms, serum thyroxine, TRAb, thyroid ultrasound and orbital computed tomography formed the basis of the diagnosis. PBMCs were isolated from 10 ml of fresh peripheral blood by Ficoll-Paque density gradient centrifugation. Total RNA was extracted with Trizol reagent and quality-checked on an Agilent 2100 Bioanalyzer.

Here the chain combines TRBV28 and TRBJ2-7; the D gene is perhaps TRBD1, on 7 matching bases. This TCR was recovered from a woman aged 18-29 years with stable Graves' hyperthyroidism. Some clones in this sample may be carry-over from other donors' samples. Donor details come from another sample of the same person, matched by shared clones. The sequenced sample was peripheral blood. The nucleotides are TGTGCCAGCAGTTTCGGAGGGGGCGGCGAGCAGTACTTC. This is translated as CASSFGGGGEQYF.